This TCR beta chain was sequenced for a study of blood T cell repertoires in COVID-19. Study information: Samples of COVID-19 (acute and convalescent) were obtained from the United States, Italy and Spain. The cDNA or gDNA used as material had been derived from T cells, B-cell-depleted T cells, or PBMCs.

J was trimmed by 5 bases and V by 3 bases; bases with no gene match: 6. This CDR3 spans 14 amino acids. Germline CDR1 MDHEN, CDR2 SYDVKM. In the authors' methods: Amplifying reference gene primers gave estimates of nucleated cell counts. Data came from immunoSEQ multiplex PCR; TCRdb stores just in-frame clones and leaves some out. V and J calls plus clone size are reproduced from that table; the DNA served to infer D and trimming. The sample carries 30,000 or so clones, approximately 86% recorded once. The chain couples TRBV28 to TRBJ1-1, with TRBD1 identical over 7 bases. Sequenced: peripheral blood. The TCR comes from a woman older than 75 with active or convalescent COVID-19. CDR3 sequence (DNA): TGTGCCAGCAGTTTGTTGACAGGGAAAACTGAAGCTTTCTTT. Protein: CASSLLTGKTEAFF.